A selection of T cell receptor beta chains follows, all from one sample in a study of blood T cell repertoires in COVID-19. The repertoire was sequenced with immunoSEQ multiplex PCR; TCRdb's copy has only in-frame clones and lacks some. Of roughly 290,000 clones in the sample, around 89% were seen once. Material for sequencing was peripheral blood. The receptors stem from a man aged 25 to 45 with acute or convalescent COVID-19. CDR3s include the opening cysteine and the closing phenylalanine or tryptophan. Each record gives: J gene, clone size, V gene, D gene, CDR3 DNA, CDR3 protein. A D gene is named only where the DNA matches it firmly. Part of the rows lack a size; the others show once, few, many or a class for expanded clones.

J gene: TRBJ2-2; clone size: NA; V gene: TRBV18; D gene: TRBD2; CDR3 DNA: TGTGCCAGCTCACCATCAAGCGGGAGGTCCACCGGGGAGCTGTTTTTT; CDR3 protein: CASSPSSGRSTGELFF
J gene: TRBJ2-1; clone size: NA; V gene: TRBV30; D gene: TRBD2; CDR3 DNA: TGTGCCTGGAGTGTACTAAGCAGCGGGGTCTACAATGAGCAGTTCTTC; CDR3 protein: CAWSVLSSGVYNEQFF
J gene: TRBJ2-5; clone size: few; V gene: TRBV10-3; D gene: NA; CDR3 DNA: TGTGCCATTGGGTGGGCCGAGACCCAGTACTTC; CDR3 protein: CAIGWAETQYF
J gene: TRBJ2-3; clone size: NA; V gene: TRBV11-2; D gene: TRBD1; CDR3 DNA: TGTGCCAGCAGCCCGGGACAGACAGATACGCAGTATTTT; CDR3 protein: CASSPGQTDTQYF
J gene: TRBJ2-3; clone size: NA; V gene: TRBV5-4; D gene: NA; CDR3 DNA: TGTGCCAGCAGCTTGGACAGGTGGGCGGATACGCAGTATTTT; CDR3 protein: CASSLDRWADTQYF
J gene: TRBJ2-2; clone size: few; V gene: TRBV5-4; D gene: NA; CDR3 DNA: TGTGCCAGCGCGTCGTCTAGCAGAAACACCGGGGAGCTGTTTTTT; CDR3 protein: CASASSSRNTGELFF
J gene: TRBJ1-5; clone size: NA; V gene: TRBV19; D gene: NA; CDR3 DNA: TGTGCCAGTAGTATCTATCAGGATCAGCCCCAGCATTTT; CDR3 protein: CASSIYQDQPQHF
J gene: TRBJ2-4; clone size: NA; V gene: TRBV4-1; D gene: NA; CDR3 DNA: TGCGCCAGCAGCCAAGCACAACCAGGGGCAGGGGCTGGTGTAGCCAAAAACATTCAGTACTTC; CDR3 protein: CASSQAQPGAGAGVAKNIQYF
J gene: TRBJ2-5; clone size: NA; V gene: TRBV28; D gene: NA; CDR3 DNA: TGTGCCAGCAGTCCCCTTTACCGGGACTTCAGACAAGAGACCCAGTACTTC; CDR3 protein: CASSPLYRDFRQETQYF
J gene: TRBJ2-7; clone size: NA; V gene: TRBV6-1; D gene: TRBD1; CDR3 DNA: TGTGCCAGCAGTGGAGGGGACAGAGCTTTCTCCTACGAGCAGTACTTC; CDR3 protein: CASSGGDRAFSYEQYF
J gene: TRBJ1-6; clone size: once; V gene: TRBV6-5; D gene: NA; CDR3 DNA: TGTGCCAGCGTTGTCACAGATAATTCACCCCTCCACTTT; CDR3 protein: CASVVTDNSPLHF
J gene: TRBJ2-7; clone size: NA; V gene: TRBV5-1; D gene: TRBD1; CDR3 DNA: TGCGCCAGCAGCATGGACAGGGTCTTCTACGAGCAGTACTTC; CDR3 protein: CASSMDRVFYEQYF
J gene: TRBJ2-1; clone size: NA; V gene: TRBV7-9; D gene: NA; CDR3 DNA: TGTGCCAGCAGCTTATCCGCGGATGAGCAGTTCTTC; CDR3 protein: CASSLSADEQFF
J gene: TRBJ1-4; clone size: NA; V gene: TRBV7-9; D gene: TRBD1; CDR3 DNA: TGTGCCAGCTCCCTGACAGGGGTTCGCGAAAAACTGTTTTTT; CDR3 protein: CASSLTGVREKLFF
J gene: TRBJ2-1; clone size: once; V gene: TRBV18; D gene: NA; CDR3 DNA: TGTGCCAGCTCACCCCAGGAGGCGATTGGCAGTGAGCAGTTCTTC; CDR3 protein: CASSPQEAIGSEQFF
J gene: TRBJ1-2; clone size: NA; V gene: TRBV6-1; D gene: NA; CDR3 DNA: TGTGCCAGCAGTGATCTGGGGCCCACGAGCTACACCTTC; CDR3 protein: CASSDLGPTSYTF
J gene: TRBJ1-2; clone size: NA; V gene: TRBV5-1; D gene: NA; CDR3 DNA: TGCGCCAGCAGCTCATCCCCGGGACTGGTCTATGGCTACACCTTC; CDR3 protein: CASSSSPGLVYGYTF
J gene: TRBJ2-1; clone size: NA; V gene: TRBV19; D gene: NA; CDR3 DNA: TGTGCCAGTGGACAGGGTGGCGGGAGGGTGTTTCCCCATGAGCAGTTCTTC; CDR3 protein: CASGQGGGRVFPHEQFF
J gene: TRBJ1-4; clone size: NA; V gene: TRBV4-2; D gene: NA; CDR3 DNA: TGTGCCAGCAGCCAAGTGCAGGGGAGGGGTGAAAAACTGTTTTTT; CDR3 protein: CASSQVQGRGEKLFF
J gene: TRBJ2-3; clone size: NA; V gene: TRBV28; D gene: TRBD1; CDR3 DNA: TGTGCCAGCAGCTACAGGGGACGAGATACGCAGTATTTT; CDR3 protein: CASSYRGRDTQYF
J gene: TRBJ1-4; clone size: NA; V gene: TRBV5-1; D gene: NA; CDR3 DNA: TGCGCCAGCAGCTTGGGGGGCTCGACGAATGAAAAACTGTTTTTT; CDR3 protein: CASSLGGSTNEKLFF
J gene: TRBJ2-2; clone size: NA; V gene: TRBV2; D gene: NA; CDR3 DNA: TGTGCCAGCAAGGACAGCGCGAACACCGGGGAGCTGTTTTTT; CDR3 protein: CASKDSANTGELFF
J gene: TRBJ1-2; clone size: NA; V gene: TRBV23-1; D gene: NA; CDR3 DNA: TGCGCCAGCAGTCAATCGATACTGATAGCCACTAACTATGGCTACACCTTC; CDR3 protein: CASSQSILIATNYGYTF
J gene: TRBJ1-5; clone size: NA; V gene: TRBV6-6; D gene: NA; CDR3 DNA: TGTGCCATCTCAAGACAGTCAAGTCAGCCCCAGCATTTT; CDR3 protein: CAISRQSSQPQHF
J gene: TRBJ1-2; clone size: once; V gene: TRBV3-1/TRBV3-2; D gene: TRBD1; CDR3 DNA: TGTGCCAGCAGCCAAGCAGGGGGCTTAAGTGGCTACACCTTC; CDR3 protein: CASSQAGGLSGYTF
J gene: TRBJ1-4; clone size: few; V gene: TRBV30; D gene: NA; CDR3 DNA: TGTGCCTGGAGCCAACAGGGTGCGAATAATGAAAAACTGTTTTTT; CDR3 protein: CAWSQQGANNEKLFF
J gene: TRBJ1-4; clone size: NA; V gene: TRBV25-1; D gene: NA; CDR3 DNA: TGTGCCAGCCGGAGGGAGGTGGGTGAAAAACTGTTTTTT; CDR3 protein: CASRREVGEKLFF
J gene: TRBJ1-1; clone size: NA; V gene: TRBV12-3/TRBV12-4; D gene: NA; CDR3 DNA: TGTGCCAGCAAAGGACAAATTTACACTGAAGCTTTCTTT; CDR3 protein: CASKGQIYTEAFF
J gene: TRBJ2-7; clone size: NA; V gene: TRBV2; D gene: TRBD1; CDR3 DNA: TGTGCCAGCCGTCCCCGACAGGGAACCTACGAGCAGTACTTC; CDR3 protein: CASRPRQGTYEQYF
J gene: TRBJ2-2; clone size: once; V gene: TRBV6-1; D gene: NA; CDR3 DNA: TGTGCCAGCAGTGAAGTTCAGGGCCCTTCGGGGGAGCTGTTTTTT; CDR3 protein: CASSEVQGPSGELFF
J gene: TRBJ2-1; clone size: once; V gene: TRBV4-2; D gene: TRBD2; CDR3 DNA: TGTGCCAGCAGTCGGGGGGGGAGGCCCTACAATGAGCAGTTCTTC; CDR3 protein: CASSRGGRPYNEQFF
J gene: TRBJ1-4; clone size: NA; V gene: TRBV5-4; D gene: NA; CDR3 DNA: TGTGCCAGCAGCTCGTTTACAGCAGCTAATGAAAAACTGTTTTTT; CDR3 protein: CASSSFTAANEKLFF
J gene: TRBJ2-4; clone size: NA; V gene: TRBV24-1; D gene: NA; CDR3 DNA: TGTGCCACCATTGGGACAACTCTAGCCAAAAACATTCAGTACTTC; CDR3 protein: CATIGTTLAKNIQYF
J gene: TRBJ2-1; clone size: NA; V gene: TRBV5-1; D gene: TRBD2; CDR3 DNA: TGCGCCAGCAGCTCCCTGACTAGCGCACAAAACTACAATGAGCAGTTCTTC; CDR3 protein: CASSSLTSAQNYNEQFF
J gene: TRBJ1-3; clone size: NA; V gene: TRBV18; D gene: NA; CDR3 DNA: TGTGCCAGTGGTCCCCGGGACAAAGAAAGGACCATATATTTT; CDR3 protein: CASGPRDKERTIYF
J gene: TRBJ1-2; clone size: NA; V gene: TRBV28; D gene: NA; CDR3 DNA: TGTGCCAGCAGGCAGGGTATGGCCTATGGCTACACCTTC; CDR3 protein: CASRQGMAYGYTF
J gene: TRBJ2-7; clone size: NA; V gene: TRBV7-3; D gene: TRBD2; CDR3 DNA: TGTGCCAGCAGCCCCAGCGGGAGCAGCTCCTACGAGCAGTACTTC; CDR3 protein: CASSPSGSSSYEQYF
J gene: TRBJ2-7; clone size: NA; V gene: TRBV28; D gene: TRBD2; CDR3 DNA: TGTGCCAGCAGCTCTAGCGGGAGACCCTACGAGCAGTACTTC; CDR3 protein: CASSSSGRPYEQYF
J gene: TRBJ2-7; clone size: once; V gene: TRBV5-1; D gene: NA; CDR3 DNA: TGCGCCAGCAGCTTGAGCAGGCTTTACGAGCAGTACTTC; CDR3 protein: CASSLSRLYEQYF
J gene: TRBJ2-1; clone size: NA; V gene: TRBV3-1/TRBV3-2; D gene: NA; CDR3 DNA: TGTGCCAGCAGCCGCGAGGATGAGCAGTTCTTC; CDR3 protein: CASSREDEQFF